Reported below is one T cell receptor beta chain. Assay used: immunoSEQ multiplex PCR; TCRdb lists only in-frame clones, some missing. The table has roughly 2.1 million clones, about 92% seen once. J lost 5 bases, V lost 2 bases, and 5 bases had no gene match. The CDR3 has 14 amino acids. Germline V CDR1 and CDR2: MGHDK, SYGVNS. The sample comes from a study of shared clonotypes between healthy human individuals. Positive CCR7 selection of CD45RO-negative cells yielded the naive CD8 cells, and terminally differentiated effector memory CD45RA+ cells were excluded. The specimen was naive CD8+ T cells from PBMCs. The sequence derives from a man aged 18-30 years in good health. Some clones in this sample may be carry-over from other donors' samples. The rearrangement links TRBV25-1 to TRBJ2-7, with 8 bases aligning to TRBD2. In nucleotides, the CDR3 is TGTGCCAGCAGTGAACGGACTAGCAACCACGAGCAGTACTTC. Amino acids: CASSERTSNHEQYF.